This T cell receptor beta chain was found in a study of shared clonotypes between healthy human individuals. The length of the CDR3 is 16 residues. Germline V gene data show CDR1 as MGHRA and CDR2 as YSYEKL. The junction had 7 bases not matched to a gene; V was cut back by 4 bases and J by 5 bases. As regards this clone: Its antigen is still unknown.

Broader study findings: Clonotypes shared by all four donors outscored non-shared clonotypes in generation probability. Among four donors, approximately 4.6% of naive CD4 clonotypes were found in common.

Only in-frame clones appear in the TCRdb table, and some are missing; sequencing was by immunoSEQ multiplex PCR. This table has 550,000 to 700,000 clones, around 73% appearing once. The chain combines TRBV4-1 with TRBJ2-7; 14 bases line up with TRBD2. The clonotype originates from a woman in her twenties or thirties in good health. The sequencing input was memory CD4+ T cells sorted from blood. As for subset: CD45RA-negative fraction. CDR3 DNA: TGCGCCAGCAGCCTCCGGACTAGCGGGAGGTTTAACGAGCAGTACTTC. Translated, it gives CASSLRTSGRFNEQYF.